This T cell receptor (beta chain) emerged from a study of brain T cells in children with intractable seizures. Remarks on this clone: Its antigen is not identified.

The table came from immunoSEQ multiplex PCR; TCRdb's copy has only in-frame clones and leaves some out. This table holds around 80,000 clones, around 91% found once. Study results and caveats: Clones missing pre-surgery may reflect undersampling of that blood sample. HCMV serostatus was not known, and viral specificity came from CDR3 similarity only.

Pre-surgery treatment included at least one anti-epileptic drug. The sequence was obtained from a girl aged 2 to 10 with Rasmussen encephalitis and intractable seizures. The sequencing used peripheral blood, collected at surgery.

The CDR3 region has the DNA TGTGCCAGCCACAGGGGGCAGAGCTATGGCTACACCTTC. Its protein is CASHRGQSYGYTF. This chain links TRBV6-5 with TRBJ1-2; 9 nucleotides agree with TRBD1. The CDR3 covers 13 residues. The germline gives CDR1 MNHEY, CDR2 SVGAGI. V was clipped by 8 bases and J by 4 bases; unmatched bases: 5.